The 24 T cell receptor beta chains below come from one sample, sequenced in a study of T cells in Graves' hyperthyroidism and ophthalmopathy. The source material, RNA transcripts, was used to amplify TCR beta CDR3 regions. The study used the HTBI primer set for a first-round RT-PCR of the TCR CDR3. One entry per CDR3 protein results from TCRdb running MiXCR on the multiplex PCR reads. The repertoire includes under 350,000 distinct CDR3 sequences, less than 15% of them detected once, and around 7.9% sits in the top ten. Input material: blood. The receptors come from a young woman with Graves' hyperthyroidism that later progressed to Graves' ophthalmopathy.

This clonotype was observed at least ten times. This chain's CDR3 is CASSDRTSTDTQYF. The CDR3 DNA reads as TGTGCCAGCAGCGACCGGACTAGCACAGATACGCAGTATTTT. The chain combines TRBV2 with TRBJ2-3; TRBD2 might be the D (5 bases). Germline V lookup: CDR1 SNHLY, CDR2 FYNNEI. This CDR3 region has 14 residues. Trimming stripped 6 bases from V and 0 bases from J, with 10 bases between.

This clonotype has ten or more counts. This chain uses TRBV7-3 with TRBJ2-3; 10 nucleotides align to TRBD1. The ends lost 5 bases at V and 3 bases at J; junction bases unmatched: 2. This CDR3 has 14 amino acids. The V gene's germline CDR1 is SGHTA and CDR2 FQGTGA. CDR3 DNA: TGTGCCAGCAGCCGACAGGGGGCAACAGATACGCAGTATTTT. It encodes CASSRQGATDTQYF.

This clonotype was seen ten or more times. This chain joins TRBV28 and TRBJ2-1, with a possible D match to TRBD2 (5 bases). The CDR3 has 12 residues. The germline gives CDR1 MDHEN, CDR2 SYDVKM. The chain's CDR3 is CNPGFSYNEQFF. The CDR3, as DNA: TGTAATCCGGGATTTTCCTACAATGAGCAGTTCTTC.

The V gene is TRBV11-2, the J gene TRBJ2-1, with D unclear. The CDR3 contains 17 residues. V dropped 2 bases and J dropped 2 bases, with 16 bases sitting between them. Germline V CDR1 and CDR2: SGHAT, FQNNGV. The CDR3 DNA reads as TGTGCCAGCAGCTTAACCCAGCCCGGCCCGACCTACAATGAGCAGTTCTTC. Its translation: CASSLTQPGPTYNEQFF.

This clonotype has at least ten counts. The genes are TRBV12-3 or TRBV12-4 and TRBJ2-1; D is unclear. CDR3 length: 11 amino acids. Trimming removed 3 bases from V and 8 bases from J, with 5 bases in between. CDR3 coding DNA: TGTGCCAGCAGTTTTGTGGATGAGCAGTTCTTC. It encodes CASSFVDEQFF.

This clonotype occurred many times. This sequence joins TRBV7-2 and TRBJ2-1; D perhaps matches TRBD2 (5 bases). Trimming shortened V by 0 bases and J by 0 bases, and 6 bases separated the two germline ends. This CDR3 is 15 amino acids long. From germline, CDR1 is SGHTA and CDR2 FQGNSA. The CDR3 sequence is CASSLATSSYNEQFF. In nucleotides, the CDR3 is TGTGCCAGCAGCTTAGCAACTAGCTCCTACAATGAGCAGTTCTTC.

Of note for this clonotype: A much larger clone is a single base away; this may be a read error. V and J are TRBV6-6 and TRBJ2-1; a weak D match, TRBD2 (6 bases). CDR1 MNHNY and CDR2 SVGAGI come from the germline V gene (reference sequence). V was shortened by 0 bases and J by 11 bases, with 17 bases between the two germline ends. This CDR3 contains 15 residues. CDR3: CASSYSPGDEDKQFF. CDR3 in DNA: TGTGCCAGCAGTTACTCGCCGGGAGATGAGGATAAGCAGTTCTTC.

This clonotype was seen ten or more times. The chain uses TRBV5-6 and TRBJ1-5, with D unclear. V lost 1 base and J lost 3, with 11 bases in between. The CDR3 is 15 residues long. Germline V gene lookup returns CDR1 SGHDT and CDR2 YYEEEE. CDR3 sequence: CASSLMGRTNQPQHF. The CDR3 coding sequence is TGTGCCAGCAGCTTGATGGGCAGGACCAATCAGCCCCAGCATTTT. Full variable domain (missing parts from reference TRBV5-6 and TRBJ1-5): DAGVTQSPTHLIKTRGQQVTLRCSPKSGHDTVSWYQQALGQGPQFIFQYYEEEERQRGNFPDRFSGHQFPNYSSELNVNALLLGDSALYLCASSLMGRTNQPQHFGDGTRLSIL.

At least ten counts were recorded for this clonotype. Its ends do not fully match the called genes, so a read error is possible. This chain links TRBV5-1 with TRBJ2-7; 9 nucleotides align to TRBD2. The CDR3 is 15 residues long. Germline CDR1 SGHRS, CDR2 YFSETQ. The CDR3 bases are TGCGCCAGCAGCTTGGTTGGGACTAGCTCCCACGAGCAGTACTTC. Translated, it gives CASSLVGTSSHEQYF.

Ten or more counts support this clonotype. The chain uses TRBV28 and TRBJ1-2, with TRBD1 matching 8 bases. The CDR3 contains 16 residues. Germline trimming cut 3 bases from V and 8 bases from J; bases unmatched to any gene: 14. The germline V gene encodes CDR1 MDHEN and CDR2 SYDVKM. The CDR3 DNA reads as TGTGCCAGCAGTTTGGTTAACTCGGGACAGGTGCAGGGCTACACCTTC. Translating it yields CASSLVNSGQVQGYTF.

The sample holds many counts of this clonotype. The V call is TRBV28, the J call TRBJ2-2; 7 positions agree with TRBD2. With 8 bases clipped from V and 6 bases from J, the junction kept 9 bases outside the gene matches. In germline, CDR1 is MDHEN, CDR2 SYDVKM. The CDR3 is 14 residues long. CDR3 nucleotide sequence: TGTGCCAGCGGCGGGAGAATAATCTCCGGGGAGCTGTTTTTT. Its protein product is CASGGRIISGELFF.

CDR3 sequence reads: CASSQDPRDPLAF. The CDR3 nucleotides are TGTGCCAGCAGCCAAGATCCACGGGACCCCCTTGCTTTT. The rearrangement uses TRBV3-2 and TRBJ1-5; whether TRBD1, the table's D call, matches the DNA was not checked. TRBV3-2 is assigned pseudogene status. CDR3 size: 13 residues.

In its sample, this clonotype was seen a few times. The chain has TRBV19 and TRBJ2-3; 9 bases are shared with TRBD2. Losses at the gene ends were 7 bases for V and 4 bases for J; bases not matched to a gene: 6. CDR1 is LNHDA, CDR2 SQIVND, per germline (reference sequence). CDR3 length: 14 residues. DNA of the CDR3: TGTGCCAGTACCGCTAGCGGGATTCCAGATACGCAGTATTTT. Encoded protein: CASTASGIPDTQYF. The full variable domain, in which reference TRBV19 and TRBJ2-3 provide the parts outside the CDR3, is DGGITQSPKYLFRKEGQNVTLSCEQNLNHDAMYWYRQDPGQGLRLIYYSQIVNDFQKGDIAEGYSVSREKKESFPLTVTSAQKNPTAFYLCASTASGIPDTQYFGPGTRLTVL.

This clonotype was seen many times. The chain combines TRBV2 with TRBJ1-1, with a tentative D call TRBD1 (6 bases). The CDR3 spans 14 residues. Germline CDR1 reads SNHLY; CDR2 reads FYNNEI. V was clipped by 7 bases and J by 3 bases, with 15 bases between them. For the CDR3, the DNA is TGTGCCAGCAAGGGGAGCCCAGGGGACACTGAAGCTTTCTTT. Translated: CASKGSPGDTEAFF.

This chain links TRBV7-6 with TRBJ1-6, with D possibly TRBD1 on 5 matching bases. Germline values: CDR1 SGHVS, CDR2 FNYEAQ. Trimming left V 4 bases short and J 8 bases short, with 15 bases between. The CDR3 consists of 15 residues. In DNA, the CDR3 is TGTGCCAGCAGCTCCCTGGGGGGGTCCTATTCACCCCTCCACTTT. Translating gives CASSSLGGSYSPLHF.

This clonotype was seen a few times. This chain links TRBV18 with TRBJ2-2; TRBD1 aligns across 9 bases. Per germline, CDR1 KGHSH and CDR2 LQKENI. J was trimmed by 7 bases and V by 3 bases; bases with no gene match: 9. The CDR3 extends over 16 amino acids. The CDR3 nucleotides are TGTGCCAGCTCACCGCGTCCCGGGACAGGGTTCGGGGAGCTGTTTTTT. Amino acids: CASSPRPGTGFGELFF.

CDR3: CASSSRTGAEAFF. Here the CDR3 DNA reads TGCGCCAGCAGCTCGCGGACAGGGGCCGAAGCTTTCTTT. V and J are TRBV5-1 and TRBJ1-1; 9 bases are a match to TRBD1. V shed 3 bases and J 8 bases; nucleotides not matched to a gene: 5. The length of the CDR3 is 13 residues. The germline V gene encodes CDR1 SGHRS and CDR2 YFSETQ.

The chain uses TRBV27 and TRBJ1-1; D perhaps matches TRBD1 (6 bases). The CDR3 covers 16 residues. Trimming cost V 7 bases and J 4 bases, with 22 bases left between them. The germline V gene has CDR1 MNHEY and CDR2 SMNVEV (reference sequence). This CDR3 reads CASTQWGHGGGTEAFF. Here the CDR3 DNA reads TGTGCCAGCACTCAATGGGGACACGGGGGCGGCACTGAAGCTTTCTTT.

This chain links TRBV6-1 with TRBJ2-5; TRBD1 agrees at 8 bases. Germline CDR1 reads MNHNS; CDR2 reads SASEGT. The CDR3 sequence is 14 residues long. Germline trimming cut 6 bases from V and 5 bases from J; bases unmatched to any gene: 8. DNA for the CDR3: TGTGCCAGCAGGGACAGGGATCCCCAGGAGACCCAGTACTTC. Translated: CASRDRDPQETQYF.

The V gene is TRBV2, the J gene TRBJ1-4, with 7 bases that match TRBD1. This CDR3 comprises 16 residues. Germline V lookup: CDR1 SNHLY, CDR2 FYNNEI. J was trimmed by 2 bases and V by 3 bases; bases with no gene match: 6. CDR3: CASSDRGIGTNEKLFF. In DNA form, the CDR3 reads TGTGCCAGCAGTGACAGGGGGATTGGCACTAATGAAAAACTGTTTTTT.

Only a few counts were recorded for this clonotype. The CDR3 loop is CSVAGKGLGEQYF. The CDR3 DNA is TGCAGCGTTGCCGGGAAAGGTTTGGGGGAGCAGTACTTC. This chain uses TRBV29-1 with TRBJ2-7; D is perhaps TRBD2 (5 bases). Germline lookup yields CDR1 SQVTM and CDR2 ANQGSEA. The CDR3 length is 13 residues. V was pared by 4 bases and J by 7 bases, with 17 bases between.

The chain uses TRBV7-9 and TRBJ2-3; 12 nucleotides match TRBD2. Unmatched junction bases numbered 8, after V lost 4 bases and J lost 0 bases. CDR1 is SEHNR, CDR2 FQNEAQ, per germline (reference sequence). This CDR3 is 18 amino acids long. CDR3 DNA: TGTGCCAGCAGCTCCCCGACTAGCGGGAGCTATAGCACAGATACGCAGTATTTT. Encoded protein: CASSSPTSGSYSTDTQYF.

The chain employs TRBV20-1 and TRBJ2-7; 8 bases fit TRBD1. Germline V lookup: CDR1 DFQATT, CDR2 SNEGSKA (reference sequence). There are 14 residues in the CDR3. J gave up 1 base and V 4 bases, and 6 bases lay outside the gene matches. The CDR3 region is CSAKDRGFSYEQYF. The CDR3 coding sequence is TGCAGTGCTAAAGACAGGGGATTTTCCTACGAGCAGTACTTC.

The rearrangement uses TRBV3-1 and TRBJ2-1; 12 bases fit TRBD2. This CDR3 contains 15 residues. V shed 5 bases and J 14 bases; nucleotides not matched to a gene: 13. Germline loops: CDR1 LGHDT, CDR2 YNNKEL (reference sequence). The CDR3 sequence: CASSFTSGRFQGKFF. In DNA form, the CDR3 reads TGTGCCAGCAGCTTTACTAGCGGGAGGTTTCAGGGGAAGTTCTTC.